This T cell receptor beta chain was identified in a study of neurological immune-mediated disorders. Whole-study findings and limits: HTLV-1-associated myelopathy ranked highest for TCR clonal expansion and multiple sclerosis lowest, beneath healthy controls. Private repertoires in all groups were suggested, as expanded clones shared no CDR3 amino acid sequences across subjects.

Every sequencing run returned over 160 million TCR-beta sequences, which were derived from 15-18 subjects. TCRdb passed the 5' RACE reads through MiXCR, listing each CDR3 protein once. This table holds around 48,000 distinct CDR3 sequences, about a tenth found once. Germline V gene sequence: CDR1 SGHRS, CDR2 YFSETQ. The CDR3 length is 16 residues. Trimming removed 4 bases from V and 1 base from J; junction bases left unmatched: 8. The table lists this clonotype with many counts. Its antigen is unidentified. This clonotype was obtained from a woman in her thirties or forties with HTLV-1-associated myelopathy (HAM/TSP). Sequencing was done on a sample of PBMCs. This sequence joins TRBV5-1 and TRBJ1-1, with 9 bases matching TRBD1. The CDR3 reads CASSERYRGRNTEAFF. The CDR3 DNA reads TGCGCCAGCAGCGAACGGTACAGGGGGCGGAACACTGAAGCTTTCTTT.